These 29 T cell receptor beta chains were sequenced from one sample in a study of blood T cell repertoires in COVID-19. Assay: immunoSEQ multiplex PCR; the TCRdb copy retains only in-frame clones and omits some. In the table there are 250,000 to 400,000 clones, approximately 88% of which are singletons. Sequencing was carried out using peripheral blood. Receptors originate from a woman aged 30 to 39 with COVID-19, enrolled during active disease.

The V call is TRBV18, the J call TRBJ2-1; TRBD2 matches 10 bases. The CDR3 consists of 16 residues. The V segment lost 6 bases and the J segment 7 bases; nucleotides outside the gene matches: 12. CDR1 is KGHSH, CDR2 LQKENI, per germline. The CDR3, as DNA: TGTGCCAGCTCGTCATTTAGCGGGGGGCCTGATAATGAGCAGTTCTTC. This translates into CASSSFSGGPDNEQFF.

The chain is built from TRBV5-5 and TRBJ2-3, with 11 bases identical to TRBD2. Germline trimming cut 2 bases from V and 0 bases from J; bases unmatched to any gene: 8. CDR3 length: 18 amino acids. Germline V gene data show CDR1 as SGHKS and CDR2 as YYEKEE (reference sequence). CDR3: CASSFSGGATGSTDTQYF. In DNA form, the CDR3 reads TGTGCCAGCAGCTTTAGCGGGGGGGCCACAGGAAGCACAGATACGCAGTATTTT. The variable domain in full, completed from reference TRBV5-5 and TRBJ2-3, reads DAGVTQSPTHLIKTRGQQVTLRCSPISGHKSVSWYQQVLGQGPQFIFQYYEKEERGRGNFPDRFSARQFPNYSSELNVNALLLGDSALYLCASSFSGGATGSTDTQYFGPGTRLTVL.

The rearrangement joins TRBV13 to TRBJ2-1; 12 bases fit TRBD2. The CDR3 spans 16 residues. Trimming removed 5 bases from V and 7 bases from J; junction bases left unmatched: 9. CDR1 is PRHDT, CDR2 FYEKMQ, per germline (reference sequence). CDR3 amino acids: CASSGGLAGRQNEQFF. CDR3 coding DNA: TGTGCCAGCAGCGGAGGACTAGCGGGGAGACAGAATGAGCAGTTCTTC.

The chain combines TRBV12-1 with TRBJ1-1; TRBD1 was called by the table and not checked on the DNA. TRBV12-1 is assigned pseudogene status. This CDR3 comprises 13 residues. CDR3 in amino acids: CASSSRVNTEAFF. The CDR3 nucleotides read TGTGCCAGCAGCTCCAGGGTGAACACTGAAGCTTTCTTT.

V is TRBV4-1 and J is TRBJ1-1; 12 nucleotides match TRBD1. The germline V gene encodes CDR1 MGHRA and CDR2 YSYEKL. The length of the CDR3 is 17 residues. V lost 4 bases to trimming and J lost 1 base; unmatched junction nucleotides: 7. The CDR3 here is CASSPGGTGGRNTEAFF. The CDR3 bases are TGCGCCAGCAGCCCCGGAGGGACAGGGGGCCGGAACACTGAAGCTTTCTTT.

The sample holds one count of this clone. The V call is TRBV6-5, the J call TRBJ2-2; weak D call: TRBD2 (5 bases). Trimming shortened V by 4 bases and J by 5 bases, and 14 bases separated the two germline ends. The germline V gene encodes CDR1 MNHEY and CDR2 SVGAGI. This CDR3 is 15 amino acids long. CDR3 DNA sequence: TGTGCCAGCAGTTTCACGGGGTCGGGTACCGGGGAGCTGTTTTTT. Its translation is CASSFTGSGTGELFF.

A single count supports this clone. The chain combines TRBV5-8 with TRBJ1-1, with a possible D match to TRBD1 (6 bases). Germline values: CDR1 SGHTS, CDR2 YDEGEE. Trimming cost V 1 base and J 5 bases, with 15 bases left between them. The CDR3 totals 15 residues. As DNA, the CDR3 is TGTGCCAGCAGCTTGTTGGGGGGGCGATGGACTGAAGCTTTCTTT. It specifies CASSLLGGRWTEAFF.

This chain links TRBV18 with TRBJ2-1; 7 bases match TRBD2. Trimming took 0 bases from V and 2 from J; bases not matched to a gene: 4. CDR1 and CDR2 (germline): KGHSH, LQKENI. CDR3 length: 16 amino acids. CDR3 nucleotides: TGTGCCAGCTCACCACCGCGGGGGAGTACCTACAATGAGCAGTTCTTC. Its translation is CASSPPRGSTYNEQFF.

The chain combines TRBV6-5 with TRBJ1-1; D is ambiguous. With 6 bases removed from V and 2 bases from J, the gap between germline ends came to 10 bases. CDR3 length: 13 residues. Germline CDR1 reads MNHEY; CDR2 reads SVGAGI. CDR3 in amino acids: CASSQVVNTEAFF. The CDR3 nucleotides read TGTGCCAGCAGCCAGGTTGTAAACACTGAAGCTTTCTTT.

The chain carries TRBV3-1 (or the pseudogene TRBV3-2) and TRBJ1-1, with 9 bases lining up with TRBD1. The V and J ends lost 2 bases and 4 bases, in that order; junction bases with no gene match: 2. CDR1 and CDR2 from the germline V gene are LGHDT and YNNKEL (reference sequence). The CDR3 is 14 amino acids. The CDR3 coding sequence is TGTGCCAGCAGCCAACTGGACAGGGGCACTGAAGCTTTCTTT. As protein: CASSQLDRGTEAFF.

V usage is TRBV2 and J usage is TRBJ1-1, with 7 positions matching TRBD1. Per the germline V gene, CDR1 is SNHLY and CDR2 is FYNNEI. V shed 6 bases, J shed 4 bases, and the junction held 5 bases outside the gene matches. The CDR3 length is 13 residues. The CDR3 DNA follows: TGTGCCAGCAGGGGACAGAGACGCACTGAAGCTTTCTTT. The encoded protein is CASRGQRRTEAFF.

V usage is TRBV7-9 and J usage is TRBJ2-2; TRBD1 agrees at 10 bases. The CDR3 is made up of 18 amino acids. Germline V gene sequence: CDR1 SEHNR, CDR2 FQNEAQ (reference sequence). V dropped 5 bases and J dropped 4; count of bases not matched to a gene: 13. CDR3: CASSLILLRDRGTGELFF. The CDR3 coding sequence is TGTGCCAGCAGCCTAATCTTATTACGGGACAGGGGCACCGGGGAGCTGTTTTTT. Using reference TRBV7-9 and TRBJ2-2 for the parts outside the CDR3, the full variable domain is DTGVSQNPRHKITKRGQNVTFRCDPISEHNRLYWYRQTLGQGPEFLTYFQNEAQLEKSRLLSDRFSAERPKGSFSTLEIQRTEQGDSAMYLCASSLILLRDRGTGELFFGEGSRLTVL.

The CDR3 protein is CASSIVGTGSNEQFF. The CDR3 DNA reads TGTGCCAGTAGTATAGTGGGGACAGGGTCAAATGAGCAGTTCTTC. This rearrangement joins TRBV19 to TRBJ2-1, with 9 bases lining up with TRBD1. Germline lookup yields CDR1 LNHDA and CDR2 SQIVND (reference sequence). Losses at the gene ends were 1 base for V and 7 bases for J; bases not matched to a gene: 5. The CDR3 contains 15 residues.

The chain couples TRBV15 to TRBJ2-1; a weak D match, TRBD2 (7 bases). The V end was cut by 0 bases, the J end by 3 bases, with 12 bases between. The CDR3 runs to 16 residues. Per germline, CDR1 LNHNV and CDR2 YYDKDF (reference sequence). The CDR3 region has the DNA TGTGCCACCAGCAGAGAGGGGGGCGGGGGCTACAATGAGCAGTTCTTC. Protein sequence: CATSREGGGGYNEQFF.

The V and J genes are TRBV19 and TRBJ1-1, with 12 bases that match TRBD1. The CDR3 covers 19 residues. The germline gives CDR1 LNHDA, CDR2 SQIVND (reference sequence). The ends lost 6 bases at V and 11 bases at J; junction bases unmatched: 25. CDR3 in amino acids: CASSPGQGALSPESLKAFF. The CDR3 DNA follows: TGTGCCAGTAGCCCGGGACAGGGGGCATTATCCCCTGAATCACTGAAGGCTTTCTTT. The full variable domain, completed using reference TRBV19 and TRBJ1-1, is DGGITQSPKYLFRKEGQNVTLSCEQNLNHDAMYWYRQDPGQGLRLIYYSQIVNDFQKGDIAEGYSVSREKKESFPLTVTSAQKNPTAFYLCASSPGQGALSPESLKAFFGQGTRLTVV.

This clone was observed many times. Other DNA sequences in the same sample also yield this CDR3. This rearrangement joins TRBV19 to TRBJ1-1; D may be TRBD1 (5 bases). Trimming pared 5 bases from V and 1 base from J, leaving 8 bases between. Per germline, CDR1 LNHDA and CDR2 SQIVND (reference sequence). The CDR3 is 13 amino acids. The CDR3 loop is CASSLTGNTEAFF. The CDR3 region has the DNA TGTGCCAGTAGTCTCACAGGGAACACTGAAGCTTTCTTT.

The chain carries TRBV5-1 and TRBJ1-1; D remains unclear. Germline CDR1 and CDR2: SGHRS and YFSETQ. The CDR3 runs to 12 residues. The V end was cut by 0 bases, the J end by 7 bases, with 7 bases between. CDR3 DNA: TGCGCCAGCAGCTTGGGGACTAATGAAGCTTTCTTT. This codes for CASSLGTNEAFF. Together with reference TRBV5-1 and TRBJ1-1, the CDR3 gives the full variable domain: KAGVTQTPRYLIKTRGQQVTLSCSPISGHRSVSWYQQTPGQGLQFLFEYFSETQRNKGNFPGRFSGRQFSNSRSEMNVSTLELGDSALYLCASSLGTNEAFFGQGTRLTVV.

This clone has just one count. This chain connects TRBV2 to TRBJ1-2; D is unclear. This CDR3 comprises 15 residues. V lost 1 base and J 0 bases, leaving 9 bases between the germline ends. Germline CDR1 is SNHLY and CDR2 is FYNNEI. CDR3 sequence: CASSEVPQANYGYTF. The DNA of the CDR3 is TGTGCCAGCAGTGAAGTGCCCCAGGCTAACTATGGCTACACCTTC.

J is TRBJ2-5 and V is TRBV11-3; D is ambiguous. From germline, CDR1 is SGHNT and CDR2 YENEEA. Trimming stripped 1 base from V and 2 bases from J, with 5 bases between. The CDR3 totals 13 residues. CDR3 sequence (DNA): TGTGCCAGCAGCTTAGGGCAGCAAGAGACCCAGTACTTC. Translated, it gives CASSLGQQETQYF.

The rearrangement links TRBV27 to TRBJ1-5; a possible D gene is TRBD1 (5 bases). With 6 bases removed from V and 6 bases from J, the gap between germline ends came to 12 bases. The CDR3 contains 13 residues. Per germline, CDR1 MNHEY and CDR2 SMNVEV (reference sequence). CDR3 region: CASSTGGVQPQHF. CDR3 DNA: TGTGCCAGCAGCACCGGGGGAGTTCAGCCCCAGCATTTT.

The chain uses TRBV11-2 and TRBJ1-2, with TRBD1 matching 8 bases. The CDR3 is 15 amino acids. The J segment lost 4 bases and the V segment lost 5 bases, leaving 9 bases of the junction unmatched. The germline V gene encodes CDR1 SGHAT and CDR2 FQNNGV. CDR3 DNA: TGTGCCAGCAGCGCCGTGGGCAGGGGGCTCTATGGCTACACCTTC. Its translation is CASSAVGRGLYGYTF.

The chain is built from TRBV3-1 (or the pseudogene TRBV3-2) and TRBJ2-3; 12 bases match TRBD2. Germline CDR1 is LGHDT and CDR2 is YNNKEL (reference sequence). This CDR3 contains 17 residues. V shed 8 bases, J shed 0 bases, and the junction held 9 bases outside the gene matches. CDR3 in amino acids: CASGPSGGGSSTDTQYF. Here the CDR3 DNA reads TGTGCCAGCGGGCCTAGCGGGGGGGGTTCTAGCACAGATACGCAGTATTTT.

This chain joins TRBV30 and TRBJ1-6; 11 bases line up with TRBD1. V lost 3 bases to trimming and J lost 10 bases; unmatched junction nucleotides: 5. The V gene's germline CDR1 is GTSNPN and CDR2 SVGIG (reference sequence). The CDR3 is 14 amino acids. This CDR3 is CAWSLGTGGSPLHF. CDR3 nucleotides: TGTGCCTGGAGCCTAGGGACAGGGGGATCACCCCTCCACTTT. Drawing the rest from reference TRBV30 and TRBJ1-6, the complete variable domain is SQTIHQWPATLVQPVGSPLSLECTVEGTSNPNLYWYRQAAGRGLQLLFYSVGIGQISSEVPQNLSASRPQDRQFILSSKKLLLSDSGFYLCAWSLGTGGSPLHFGNGTRLTVT.

This clone was counted between two and nine times. The chain joins TRBV7-6 to TRBJ2-6; D is perhaps TRBD1 (6 bases). The CDR3 loop spans 19 amino acids. The ends were cut back, 5 bases at V and 0 bases at J, with 20 bases in the middle. The germline gives CDR1 SGHVS, CDR2 FNYEAQ. The CDR3 sequence: CASSPSVLRTVSGANVLTF. In DNA, the CDR3 is TGTGCCAGCAGCCCCAGCGTCCTCCGGACAGTCTCTGGGGCCAACGTCCTGACTTTC.

V and J are TRBV3-1 (or the pseudogene TRBV3-2) and TRBJ1-1; TRBD1 might be the D (5 bases). CDR3 size: 15 residues. Germline-derived CDR1 and CDR2 are LGHDT and YNNKEL (reference sequence). The V end lost 6 bases, the J end lost 1 base, and 15 bases lay between the germline ends. The CDR3 DNA reads TGTGCCAGCAGTCCAAGGGGCTGGGGGAACACTGAAGCTTTCTTT. It encodes CASSPRGWGNTEAFF.

For the CDR3, the DNA is TGTGCCAGCAGCCGGACAGGGGCCGAAAATCAGCCCCAGCATTTT. This gives the protein CASSRTGAENQPQHF. The rearrangement uses TRBV5-8 and TRBJ1-5; TRBD1 matches at 9 bases. CDR1 is SGHTS, CDR2 YDEGEE, per germline. This CDR3 is 15 amino acids long. J was trimmed by 4 bases and V by 4 bases; bases with no gene match: 6.

The chain combines TRBV7-9 with TRBJ1-6; a possible D gene is TRBD1 (5 bases). The CDR3 totals 13 residues. In germline, CDR1 is SEHNR, CDR2 FQNEAQ (reference sequence). Written as DNA, the CDR3 is TGTGCTGGCACGGGGCAGATTAATTCACCCCTCCACTTT. Encoded protein: CAGTGQINSPLHF.

V gene TRBV7-3 combines with J gene TRBJ2-1; the match to TRBD2 covers 10 bases. The CDR3 totals 15 residues. Germline values: CDR1 SGHTA, CDR2 FQGTGA. The junction had 5 bases not matched to a gene; V was cut back by 2 bases and J by 7 bases. Written as DNA, the CDR3 is TGTGCCAGCAGCTTACTTCTAGCGGGGGTAAATGAGCAGTTCTTC. Its translation: CASSLLLAGVNEQFF.

This chain joins TRBV18 and TRBJ2-7; possible D gene TRBD1, 6 bases. CDR1 and CDR2 (germline): KGHSH, LQKENI. CDR3 size: 12 residues. The V gene lost 6 bases and the J gene lost 6 bases, with 12 bases spanning the gap. In nucleotides, the CDR3 is TGTGCCAGCTCGCACCCAGGGGCCGAGCAGTACTTC. This encodes CASSHPGAEQYF.